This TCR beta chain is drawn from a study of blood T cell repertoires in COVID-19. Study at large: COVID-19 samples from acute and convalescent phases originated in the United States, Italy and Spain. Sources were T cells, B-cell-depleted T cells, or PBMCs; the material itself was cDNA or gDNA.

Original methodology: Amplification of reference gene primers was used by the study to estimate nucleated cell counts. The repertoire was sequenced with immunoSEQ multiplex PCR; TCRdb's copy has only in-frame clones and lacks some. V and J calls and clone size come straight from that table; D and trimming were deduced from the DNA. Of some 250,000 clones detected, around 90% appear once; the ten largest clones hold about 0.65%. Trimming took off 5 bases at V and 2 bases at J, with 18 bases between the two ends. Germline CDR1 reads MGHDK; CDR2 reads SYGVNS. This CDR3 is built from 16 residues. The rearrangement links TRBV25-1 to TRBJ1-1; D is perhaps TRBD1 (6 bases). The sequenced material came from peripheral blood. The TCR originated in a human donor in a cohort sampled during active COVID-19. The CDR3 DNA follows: TGTGCCAGCAGTACCCCGGGGGGGGGCCCCAACACTGAAGCTTTCTTT. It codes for CASSTPGGGPNTEAFF.